This T cell receptor beta chain was recovered during a study of cytomegalovirus exposure and HLA in healthy donors. The study, taken as a whole, reports: It was approximately 160 TCR beta chains that were listed as cytomegalovirus-associated.

This clone has a single count. Its antigen is unidentified. A read error may account for a junction end that differs from germline. Profiling relied on immunoSEQ multiplex PCR, and the TCRdb table lists in-frame clones only, not all of them. The sample gives about 110,000 clones, around 95% of which show up once; roughly 0.66% is in the top ten. The CDR3 is 12 residues long. Germline CDR1 SGHRS, CDR2 YFSETQ. Sequencing was carried out using PBMCs. The chain uses TRBV5-1 and TRBJ2-3; 8 bases align to TRBD2. The origin of this receptor is a young woman in good health and CMV-seronegative. Written as DNA, the CDR3 is TGCGCCAGCACCCTACCGGGACTAGAATGGCATTTT. This translates into CASTLPGLEWHF.